One and the same sample provided the 2 T cell receptor beta chains below, sequenced in a study of neurological immune-mediated disorders (dated by TCRdb to about 2019). Libraries were made using 5' RACE. Data came from an Illumina HiSeq 2500. In TCRdb, the public reads were trimmed at Q25 with fastp and aligned with MiXCR, with productive beta chains retained. Rows matching on CDR3 protein sequence are summarized as one entry with the most common DNA and genes. Recorded for this sample are some 45,000 distinct CDR3 sequences; about an eighth of them occurred a single time. 4.5% of the sample is in the top ten clones. Interpreted using the paper, the time point label stands for: longitudinal time-point 2. The sample comprised PBMCs. These TCRs come from a male donor with HTLV-1-associated myelopathy (HAM/TSP).

This clonotype came up many times. CDR3 residues: CASRTGLVEKLFF. The CDR3 nucleotides read TGTGCCAGCAGGACAGGGCTGGTTGAAAAACTGTTTTTT. The chain employs TRBV27 and TRBJ1-4; 7 bases align to TRBD1. With V trimmed by 6 bases and J by 7 bases, 5 bases remained unmatched. CDR1 and CDR2 from the germline V gene are MNHEY and SMNVEV (reference sequence). This CDR3 contains 13 residues.

The J gene is TRBJ1-2, the V gene TRBV14, with D perhaps TRBD1 (5 bases). CDR1 is SGHDN, CDR2 FVKESK, per germline. The CDR3 runs 17 residues. Trimming took 0 bases from V and 7 from J, leaving 21 bases between them. CDR3 bases: TGTGCCAGCAGCCAAGATGCGGGGGGATACCCCCCTATTGGCTACACCTTC. It yields the protein CASSQDAGGYPPIGYTF.